This T cell receptor beta chain emerged from a study of siplizumab effects on memory and regulatory T cells. General study findings and limits: A minor fraction of alloreactive clones, and no more, mapped to unstimulated subsets. Naive T cells seemed more diverse than memory cells; they also seemed major alloresponse contributors. Treg-derived clones made up an average of approximately 70% of mappable alloreactive CD4+ clones with siplizumab and roughly 29% in controls. Tregs proliferating in siplizumab cultures lacked confirmation of their suppressive function.

TCRdb's table, derived via immunoSEQ multiplex PCR, lists solely in-frame clones and lacks some. The data contain about 85,000 clones, just under 95% of them singletons. Trimming left V 2 bases short and J 8 bases short, with 12 bases between. Germline V gene lookup returns CDR1 MDHEN and CDR2 SYDVKM. This CDR3 comprises 13 residues. Concerning this clone itself: Its antigen is not identified.

This rearrangement joins TRBV28 to TRBJ1-1; D remains ambiguous. This receptor was obtained from a human donor in good health. Sequencing input: CD8+ T cells sorted from blood. The CDR3 is CASSLMVNREAFF. CDR3 DNA sequence: TGTGCCAGCAGTTTAATGGTTAATAGGGAAGCTTTCTTT. The complete variable domain, with remaining parts taken from reference TRBV28 and TRBJ1-1, reads DVKVTQSSRYLVKRTGEKVFLECVQDMDHENMFWYRQDPGLGLRLIYFSYDVKMKEKGDIPEGYSVSREKKERFSLILESASTNQTSMYLCASSLMVNREAFFGQGTRLTVV.